The clone carrying this T cell receptor (beta chain) was detected ten times or more. The sample belongs to a study of T-cell reconstitution after alpha-beta-depleted transplantation in children. It was with unique molecular identifiers that the TCRbeta library was prepared. TCRdb reanalysed the PCR reads using MiXCR and keeps one entry per CDR3 protein. The profile shows 250,000 to 300,000 distinct CDR3 sequences, 9.5% to 10% of them singletons. Germline CDR1 reads SEHNR; CDR2 reads FQNEAQ (reference sequence). CDR3 length: 13 residues. With 0 bases removed from V and 12 bases from J, the gap between germline ends came to 9 bases.

Sequences were derived from PBMCs from the stem cell graft donor, sampled from the stem cell graft. The J gene is TRBJ1-6, the V gene TRBV7-9, with D unclear. The TCR was taken from a human donor who donated a stem cell graft to a child with SCID. CDR3 sequence reads: CASSLAIWLPLHF. The DNA for the CDR3 is TGTGCCAGCAGCTTAGCGATCTGGTTACCCCTCCACTTT.